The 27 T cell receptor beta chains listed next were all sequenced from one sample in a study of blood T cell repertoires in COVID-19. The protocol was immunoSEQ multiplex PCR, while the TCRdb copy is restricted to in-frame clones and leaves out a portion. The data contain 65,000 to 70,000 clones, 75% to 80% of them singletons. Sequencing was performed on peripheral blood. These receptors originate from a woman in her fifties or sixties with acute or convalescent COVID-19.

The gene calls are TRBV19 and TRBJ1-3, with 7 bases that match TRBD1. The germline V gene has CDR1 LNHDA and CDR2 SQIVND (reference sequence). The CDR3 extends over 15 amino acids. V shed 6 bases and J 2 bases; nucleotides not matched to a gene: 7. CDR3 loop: CASSRTGRPGNTIYF. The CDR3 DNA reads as TGTGCCAGTAGCCGGACAGGTCGACCTGGAAACACCATATATTTT.

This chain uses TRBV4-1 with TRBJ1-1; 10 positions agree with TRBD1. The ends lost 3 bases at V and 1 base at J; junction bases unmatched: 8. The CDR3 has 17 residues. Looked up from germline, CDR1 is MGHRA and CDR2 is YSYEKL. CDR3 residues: CASSHRDRGKGNTEAFF. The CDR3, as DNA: TGCGCCAGCAGCCATCGGGACAGGGGCAAAGGGAACACTGAAGCTTTCTTT.

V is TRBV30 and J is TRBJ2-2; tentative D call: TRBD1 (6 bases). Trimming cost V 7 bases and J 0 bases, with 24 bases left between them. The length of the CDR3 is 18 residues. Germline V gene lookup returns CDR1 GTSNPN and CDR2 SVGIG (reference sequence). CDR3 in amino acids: CASSSQGNRAPNTGELFF. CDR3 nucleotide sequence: TGTGCCTCCTCAAGCCAGGGGAACCGGGCCCCGAACACCGGGGAGCTGTTTTTT.

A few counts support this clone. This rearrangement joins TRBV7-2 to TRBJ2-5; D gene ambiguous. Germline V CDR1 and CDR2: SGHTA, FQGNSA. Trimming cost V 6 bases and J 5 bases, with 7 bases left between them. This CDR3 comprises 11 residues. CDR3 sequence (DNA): TGTGCCAGCAGGGCTTACGAGACCCAGTACTTC. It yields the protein CASRAYETQYF.

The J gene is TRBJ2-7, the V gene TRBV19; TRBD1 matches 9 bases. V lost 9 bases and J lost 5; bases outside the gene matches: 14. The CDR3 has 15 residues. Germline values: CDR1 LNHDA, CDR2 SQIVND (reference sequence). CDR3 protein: CARTIRDRAFHEQYF. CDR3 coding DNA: TGTGCCAGAACAATCCGGGACAGGGCCTTCCACGAGCAGTACTTC.

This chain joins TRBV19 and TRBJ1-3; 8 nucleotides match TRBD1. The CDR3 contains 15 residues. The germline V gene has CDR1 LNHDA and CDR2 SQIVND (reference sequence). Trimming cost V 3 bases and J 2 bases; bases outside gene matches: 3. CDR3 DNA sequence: TGTGCCAGTAGTATCGACAGGGGAGCTGGAAACACCATATATTTT. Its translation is CASSIDRGAGNTIYF.

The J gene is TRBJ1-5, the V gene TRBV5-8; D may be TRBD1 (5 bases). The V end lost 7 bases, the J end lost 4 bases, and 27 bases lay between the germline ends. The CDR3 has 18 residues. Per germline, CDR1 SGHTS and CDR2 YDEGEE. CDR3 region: CASGTEYRNLGGNQPQHF. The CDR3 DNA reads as TGTGCCAGCGGTACAGAATACCGAAACTTGGGGGGGAATCAGCCCCAGCATTTT.

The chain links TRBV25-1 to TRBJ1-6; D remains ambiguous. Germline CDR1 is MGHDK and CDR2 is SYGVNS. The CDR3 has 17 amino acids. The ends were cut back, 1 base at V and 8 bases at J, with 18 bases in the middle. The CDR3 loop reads CASSESRRMREDSPLHF. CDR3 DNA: TGTGCCAGCAGTGAATCTCGAAGGATGCGTGAGGATTCACCCCTCCACTTT.

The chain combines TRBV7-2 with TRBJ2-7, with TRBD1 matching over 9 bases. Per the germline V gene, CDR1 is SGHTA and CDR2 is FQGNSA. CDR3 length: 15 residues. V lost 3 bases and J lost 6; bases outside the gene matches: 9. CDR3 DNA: TGTGCCAGCAGCTTTACGGGACAGGGTGAGGGCGAGCAGTACTTC. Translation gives CASSFTGQGEGEQYF. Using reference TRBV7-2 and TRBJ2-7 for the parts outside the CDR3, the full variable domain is GAGVSQSPSNKVTEKGKDVELRCDPISGHTALYWYRQSLGQGLEFLIYFQGNSAPDKSGLPSDRFSAERTGGSVSTLTIQRTQQEDSAVYLCASSFTGQGEGEQYFGPGTRLTVT.

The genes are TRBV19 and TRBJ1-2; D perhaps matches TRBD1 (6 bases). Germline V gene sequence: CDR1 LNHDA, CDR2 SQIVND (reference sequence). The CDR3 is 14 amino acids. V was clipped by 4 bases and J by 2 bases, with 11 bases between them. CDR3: CASSTFGQNYGYTF. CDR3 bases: TGTGCCAGTAGTACCTTCGGACAGAACTATGGCTACACCTTC.

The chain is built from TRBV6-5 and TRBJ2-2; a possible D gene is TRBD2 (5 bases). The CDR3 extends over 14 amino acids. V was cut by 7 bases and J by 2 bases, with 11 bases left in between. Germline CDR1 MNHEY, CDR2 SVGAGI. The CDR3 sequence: CASKRAANTGELFF. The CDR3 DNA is TGTGCCAGCAAGAGGGCAGCAAACACCGGGGAGCTGTTTTTT.

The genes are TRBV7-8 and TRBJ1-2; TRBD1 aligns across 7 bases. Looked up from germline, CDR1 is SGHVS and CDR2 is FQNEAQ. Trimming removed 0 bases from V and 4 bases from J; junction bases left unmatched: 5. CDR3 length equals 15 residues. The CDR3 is CASSLAWDSRYGYTF. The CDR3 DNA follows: TGTGCCAGCAGCTTAGCCTGGGACAGCCGCTATGGCTACACCTTC.

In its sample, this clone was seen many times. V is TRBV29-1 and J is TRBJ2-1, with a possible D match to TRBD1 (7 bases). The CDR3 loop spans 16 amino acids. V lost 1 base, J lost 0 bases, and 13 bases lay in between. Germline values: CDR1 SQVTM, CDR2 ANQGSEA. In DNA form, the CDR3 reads TGCAGCGTTGAAGGGAGGGGGCGAATCTCCTACAATGAGCAGTTCTTC. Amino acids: CSVEGRGRISYNEQFF.

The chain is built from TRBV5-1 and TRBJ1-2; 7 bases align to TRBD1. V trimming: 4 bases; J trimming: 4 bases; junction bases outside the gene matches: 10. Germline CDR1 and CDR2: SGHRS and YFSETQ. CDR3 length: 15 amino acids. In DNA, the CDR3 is TGCGCCAGCAGCCCAGGGACAGAAAAGGGCTATGGCTACACCTTC. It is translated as CASSPGTEKGYGYTF.

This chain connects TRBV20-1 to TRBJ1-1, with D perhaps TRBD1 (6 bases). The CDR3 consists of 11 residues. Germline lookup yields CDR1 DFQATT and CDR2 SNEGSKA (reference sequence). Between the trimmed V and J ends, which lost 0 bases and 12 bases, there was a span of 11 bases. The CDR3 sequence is CSARDRGATFF. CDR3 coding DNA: TGCAGTGCTAGAGACAGGGGAGCAACTTTCTTT.

The CDR3 bases are TGTGCCAGCAGCTTGGCGGGGGGGGTCCAAGAGACCCAGTACTTC. It encodes CASSLAGGVQETQYF. The rearrangement links TRBV5-4 to TRBJ2-5; TRBD2 matches at 8 bases. CDR1 and CDR2 from the germline V gene are SGHNT and YYREEE (reference sequence). With 0 bases clipped from V and 1 base from J, the junction kept 2 bases outside the gene matches. The length of the CDR3 is 15 residues. The whole variable domain, filled in from reference TRBV5-4 and TRBJ2-5, reads ETGVTQSPTHLIKTRGQQVTLRCSSQSGHNTVSWYQQALGQGPQFIFQYYREEENGRGNFPPRFSGLQFPNYSSELNVNALELDDSALYLCASSLAGGVQETQYFGPGTRLLVL.

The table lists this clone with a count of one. The CDR3 DNA reads as TGTGCCAGCAGTAGCGTTCTAAGCTCCTACAATGAGCAGTTCTTC. It translates to CASSSVLSSYNEQFF. The rearrangement uses TRBV2 and TRBJ2-1, with unresolved D. CDR1 is SNHLY and CDR2 is FYNNEI in the germline V gene. The V and J ends lost 5 bases and 0 bases respectively, with 11 bases between them. The CDR3 sequence is 15 residues long.

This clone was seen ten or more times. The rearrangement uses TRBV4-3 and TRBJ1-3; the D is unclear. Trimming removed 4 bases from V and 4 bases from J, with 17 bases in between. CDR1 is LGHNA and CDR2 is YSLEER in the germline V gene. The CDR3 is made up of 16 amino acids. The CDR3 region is CASSPAAGVGGNTIYF. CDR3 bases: TGCGCCAGCAGCCCTGCGGCGGGAGTGGGCGGAAACACCATATATTTT.

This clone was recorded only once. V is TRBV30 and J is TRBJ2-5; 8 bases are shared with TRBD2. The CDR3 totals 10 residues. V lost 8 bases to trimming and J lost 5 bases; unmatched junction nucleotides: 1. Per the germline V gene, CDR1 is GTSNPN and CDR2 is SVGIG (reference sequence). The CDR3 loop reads CAGGGETQYF. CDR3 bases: TGTGCCGGCGGGGGGGAGACCCAGTACTTC.

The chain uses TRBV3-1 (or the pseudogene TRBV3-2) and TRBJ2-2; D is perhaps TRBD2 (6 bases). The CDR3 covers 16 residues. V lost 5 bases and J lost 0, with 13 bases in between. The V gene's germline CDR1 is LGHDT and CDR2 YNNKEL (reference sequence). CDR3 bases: TGTGCCAGCAGCTCCTGGGACTCCGCGAACACCGGGGAGCTGTTTTTT. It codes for CASSSWDSANTGELFF.

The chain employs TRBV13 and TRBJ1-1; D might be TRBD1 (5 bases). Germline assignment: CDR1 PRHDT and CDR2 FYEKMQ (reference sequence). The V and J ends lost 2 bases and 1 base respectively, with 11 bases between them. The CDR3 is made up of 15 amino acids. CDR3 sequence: CASSLRRGGNTEAFF. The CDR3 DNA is TGTGCCAGCAGCTTAAGGCGGGGGGGGAACACTGAAGCTTTCTTT.

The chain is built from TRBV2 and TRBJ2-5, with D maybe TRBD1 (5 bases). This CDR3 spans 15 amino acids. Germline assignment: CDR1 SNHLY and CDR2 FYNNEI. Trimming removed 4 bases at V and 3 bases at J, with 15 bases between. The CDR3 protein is CASSVGRGYEETQYF. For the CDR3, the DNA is TGTGCCAGCAGTGTCGGTAGGGGATACGAAGAGACCCAGTACTTC.

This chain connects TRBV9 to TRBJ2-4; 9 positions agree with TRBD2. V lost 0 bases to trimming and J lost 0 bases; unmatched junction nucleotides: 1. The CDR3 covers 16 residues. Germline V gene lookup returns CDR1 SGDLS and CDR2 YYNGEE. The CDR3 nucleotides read TGTGCCAGCAGCGTAGGCGGGGGGGGAGCCAAAAACATTCAGTACTTC. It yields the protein CASSVGGGGAKNIQYF.

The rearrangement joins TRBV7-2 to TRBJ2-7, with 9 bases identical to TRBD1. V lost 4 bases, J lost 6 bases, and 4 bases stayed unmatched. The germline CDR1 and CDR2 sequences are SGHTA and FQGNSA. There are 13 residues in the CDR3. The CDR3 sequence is CASSSGTGREQYF. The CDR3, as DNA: TGTGCCAGCAGCTCGGGGACAGGGCGCGAGCAGTACTTC.

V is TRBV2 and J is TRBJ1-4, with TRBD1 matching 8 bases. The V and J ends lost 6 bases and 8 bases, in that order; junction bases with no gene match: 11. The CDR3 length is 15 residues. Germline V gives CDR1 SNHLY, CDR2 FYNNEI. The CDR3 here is CASSRLQGVGEKLFF. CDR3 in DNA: TGTGCCAGCAGCAGATTACAGGGGGTCGGAGAAAAACTGTTTTTT.

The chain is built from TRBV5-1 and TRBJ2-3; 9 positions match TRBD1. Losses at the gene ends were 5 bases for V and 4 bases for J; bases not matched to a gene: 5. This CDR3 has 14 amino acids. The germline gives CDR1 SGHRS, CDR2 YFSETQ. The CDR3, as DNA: TGCGCCAGCAGACGGGGACAGGGCCCAGATACGCAGTATTTT. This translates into CASRRGQGPDTQYF.

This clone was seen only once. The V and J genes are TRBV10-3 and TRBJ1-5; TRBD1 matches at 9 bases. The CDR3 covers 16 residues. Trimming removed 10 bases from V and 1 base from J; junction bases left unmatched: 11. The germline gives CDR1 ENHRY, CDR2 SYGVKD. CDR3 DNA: TGTGCCACCAACCCACAACAGGGGGCAAGCAATCAGCCCCAGCATTTT. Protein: CATNPQQGASNQPQHF.